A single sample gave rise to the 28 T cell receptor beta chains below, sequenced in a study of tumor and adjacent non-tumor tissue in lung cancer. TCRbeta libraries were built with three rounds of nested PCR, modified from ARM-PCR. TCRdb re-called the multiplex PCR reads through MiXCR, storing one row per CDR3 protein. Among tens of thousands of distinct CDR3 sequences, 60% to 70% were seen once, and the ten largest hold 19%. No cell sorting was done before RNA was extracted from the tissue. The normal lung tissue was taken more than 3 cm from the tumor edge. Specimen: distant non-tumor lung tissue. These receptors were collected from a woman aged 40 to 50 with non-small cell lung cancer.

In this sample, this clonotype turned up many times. Here the CDR3 DNA reads TGCAGTGCTAGGGGGAGCTATAATTCACCCCTCCACTTT. Amino acids: CSARGSYNSPLHF. V usage is TRBV20-1 and J usage is TRBJ1-6; no clear D. Trimming stripped 3 bases from V and 3 bases from J, with 6 bases between. Germline V gene lookup returns CDR1 DFQATT and CDR2 SNEGSKA (reference sequence). CDR3 size: 13 residues.

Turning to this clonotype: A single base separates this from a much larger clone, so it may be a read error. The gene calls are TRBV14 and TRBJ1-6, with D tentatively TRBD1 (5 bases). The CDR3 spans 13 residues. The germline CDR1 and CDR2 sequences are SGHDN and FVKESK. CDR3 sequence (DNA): TGTGTCAGCAGCCGGATAAGGGGTTCACCCCTCCACTTT. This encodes CVSSRIRGSPLHF.

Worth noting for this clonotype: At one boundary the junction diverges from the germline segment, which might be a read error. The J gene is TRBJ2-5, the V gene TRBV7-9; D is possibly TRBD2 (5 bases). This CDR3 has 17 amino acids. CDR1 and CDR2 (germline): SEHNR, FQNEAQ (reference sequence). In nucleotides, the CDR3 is TGTGCCAGCAGCTTAGGTCGGACTTTCGGGATCCAAGAGACCCACTACTTC. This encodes CASSLGRTFGIQETHYF.

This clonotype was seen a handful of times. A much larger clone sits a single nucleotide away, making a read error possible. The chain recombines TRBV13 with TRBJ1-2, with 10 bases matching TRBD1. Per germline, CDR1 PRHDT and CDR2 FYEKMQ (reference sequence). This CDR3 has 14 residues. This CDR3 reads CVSSLRQGAPGYTF. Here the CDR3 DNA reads TGTGTCAGCAGCCTCCGACAGGGGGCGCCCGGCTACACCTTC.

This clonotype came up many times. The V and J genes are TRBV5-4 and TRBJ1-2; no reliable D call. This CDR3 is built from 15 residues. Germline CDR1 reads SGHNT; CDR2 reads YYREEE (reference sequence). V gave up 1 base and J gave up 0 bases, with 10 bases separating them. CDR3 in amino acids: CASSLTMEANYGYTF. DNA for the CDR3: TGTGCCAGCAGCTTGACCATGGAGGCTAACTATGGCTACACCTTC.

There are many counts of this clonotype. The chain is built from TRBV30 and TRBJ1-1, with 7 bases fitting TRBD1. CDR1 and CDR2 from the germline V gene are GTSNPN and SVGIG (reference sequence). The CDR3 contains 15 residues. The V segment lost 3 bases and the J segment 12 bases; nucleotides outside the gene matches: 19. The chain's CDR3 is CAWRSKGTVRRVPFF. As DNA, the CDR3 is TGTGCCTGGAGGTCAAAGGGGACAGTCAGAAGGGTGCCTTTCTTT.

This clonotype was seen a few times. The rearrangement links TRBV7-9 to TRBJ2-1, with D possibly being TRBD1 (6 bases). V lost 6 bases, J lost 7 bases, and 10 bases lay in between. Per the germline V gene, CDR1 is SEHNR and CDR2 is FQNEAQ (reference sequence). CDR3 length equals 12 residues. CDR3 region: CASRPQGNEQFF. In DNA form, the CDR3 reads TGTGCCAGCAGACCCCAGGGGAATGAGCAGTTCTTC.

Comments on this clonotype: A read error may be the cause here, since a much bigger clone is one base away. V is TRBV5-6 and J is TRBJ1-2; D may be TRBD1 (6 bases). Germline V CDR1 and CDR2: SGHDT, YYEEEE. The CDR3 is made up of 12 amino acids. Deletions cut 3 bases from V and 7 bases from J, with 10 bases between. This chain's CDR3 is CASSSGRGGYTF. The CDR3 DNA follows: TGTGCCAGCAGCTCCGGCAGGGGTGGCTACACCTTC.

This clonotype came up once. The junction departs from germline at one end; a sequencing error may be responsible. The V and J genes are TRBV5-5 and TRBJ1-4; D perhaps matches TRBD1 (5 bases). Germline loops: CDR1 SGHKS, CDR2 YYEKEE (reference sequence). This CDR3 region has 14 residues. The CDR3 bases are TGTGCCAGCCTTCTGGGGGGATCTAATGAAAAATTGTTTTTT. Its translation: CASLLGGSNEKLFF.

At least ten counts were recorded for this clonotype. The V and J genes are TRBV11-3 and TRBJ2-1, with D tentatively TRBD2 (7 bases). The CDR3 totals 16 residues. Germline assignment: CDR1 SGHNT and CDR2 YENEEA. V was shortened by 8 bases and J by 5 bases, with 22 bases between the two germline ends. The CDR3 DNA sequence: TGTGCCAGCCGTCCTAAGAGGGGGGGTATAAACAATGAGCAGTTCTTC. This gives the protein CASRPKRGGINNEQFF. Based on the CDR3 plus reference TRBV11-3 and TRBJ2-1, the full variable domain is EAGVVQSPRYKIIEKKQPVAFWCNPISGHNTLYWYLQNLGQGPELLIRYENEEAVDDSQLPKDRFSAERLKGVDSTLKIQPAELGDSAVYLCASRPKRGGINNEQFFGPGTRLTVL.

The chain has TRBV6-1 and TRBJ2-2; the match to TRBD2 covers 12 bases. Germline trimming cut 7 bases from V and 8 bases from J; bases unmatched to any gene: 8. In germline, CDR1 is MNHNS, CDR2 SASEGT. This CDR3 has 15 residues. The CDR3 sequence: CASMRLAGEQGELFF. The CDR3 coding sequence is TGTGCCAGCATGAGACTAGCGGGAGAACAGGGGGAGCTGTTTTTT.

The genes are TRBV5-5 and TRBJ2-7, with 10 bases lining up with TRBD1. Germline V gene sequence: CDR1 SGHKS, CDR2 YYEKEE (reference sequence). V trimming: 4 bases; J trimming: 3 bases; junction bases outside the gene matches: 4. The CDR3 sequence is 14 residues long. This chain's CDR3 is CASSIWTGGYEQYF. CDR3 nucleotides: TGTGCCAGCAGCATCTGGACAGGGGGCTACGAGCAGTACTTC.

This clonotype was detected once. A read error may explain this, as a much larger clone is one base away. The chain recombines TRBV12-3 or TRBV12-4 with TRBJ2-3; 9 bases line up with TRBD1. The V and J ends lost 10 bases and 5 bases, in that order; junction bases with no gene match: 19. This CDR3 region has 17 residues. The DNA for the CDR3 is TGTGCCAACACCCCTCCCCGGGGACAGGGTGGAATAGATACGCAGTATTTT. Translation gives CANTPPRGQGGIDTQYF.

As DNA, the CDR3 is TGTGCCAGCAGCTTAGGGTCAACATGGATCCGATCACCCCTCCACTTT. It yields the protein CASSLGSTWIRSPLHF. V usage is TRBV11-2 and J usage is TRBJ1-6, with D hard to call. The V gene lost 1 base and the J gene lost 10 bases, with 17 bases spanning the gap. This CDR3 has 16 residues. CDR1 and CDR2 (germline): SGHAT, FQNNGV.

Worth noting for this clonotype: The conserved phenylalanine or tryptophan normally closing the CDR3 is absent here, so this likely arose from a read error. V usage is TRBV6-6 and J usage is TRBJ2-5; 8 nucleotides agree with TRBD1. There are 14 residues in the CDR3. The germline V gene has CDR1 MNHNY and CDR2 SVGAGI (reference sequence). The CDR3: CTSRAGGAGETQYL. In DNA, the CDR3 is TGTACCAGCAGAGCAGGGGGCGCCGGGGAGACCCAGTACTTA.

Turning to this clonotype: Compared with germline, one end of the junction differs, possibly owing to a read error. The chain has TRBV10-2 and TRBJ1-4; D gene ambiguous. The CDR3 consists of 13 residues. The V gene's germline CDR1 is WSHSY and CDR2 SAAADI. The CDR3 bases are TGTGCCATCAGACTTGCGGCCAATGAAAAACTGTTTTTT. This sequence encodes CAIRLAANEKLFF.

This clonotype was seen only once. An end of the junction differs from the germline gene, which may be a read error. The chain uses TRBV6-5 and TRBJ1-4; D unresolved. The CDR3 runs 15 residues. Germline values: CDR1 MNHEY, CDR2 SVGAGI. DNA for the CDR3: TGTGCTAGCAGCTATGATTACCCAACTAATGAAAAACTGTTTTTT. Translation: CASSYDYPTNEKLFF.

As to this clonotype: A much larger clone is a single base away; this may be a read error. CDR3 DNA sequence: TGTGCCCGCAGGGGGTTGACAGGGACAGAGGCCCAGTACTTC. As protein: CARRGLTGTEAQYF. V and J are TRBV6-5 and TRBJ2-5, with 7 bases fitting TRBD1. The CDR3 length is 14 residues. Per the germline V gene, CDR1 is MNHEY and CDR2 is SVGAGI.

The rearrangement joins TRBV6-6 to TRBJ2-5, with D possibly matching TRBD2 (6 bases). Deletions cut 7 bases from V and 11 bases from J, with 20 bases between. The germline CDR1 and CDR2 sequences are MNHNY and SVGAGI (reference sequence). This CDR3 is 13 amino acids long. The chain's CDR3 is CASKRDFQEIQYF. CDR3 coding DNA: TGTGCCAGCAAAAGGGACTTTCAAGAGATTCAGTACTTC.

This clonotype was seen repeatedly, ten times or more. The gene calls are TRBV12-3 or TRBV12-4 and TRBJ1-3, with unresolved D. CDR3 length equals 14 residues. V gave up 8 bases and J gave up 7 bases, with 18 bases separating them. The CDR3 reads CASLSRALDNTIYF. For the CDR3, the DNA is TGTGCCAGCCTTTCCAGAGCTCTGGACAACACCATATATTTT.

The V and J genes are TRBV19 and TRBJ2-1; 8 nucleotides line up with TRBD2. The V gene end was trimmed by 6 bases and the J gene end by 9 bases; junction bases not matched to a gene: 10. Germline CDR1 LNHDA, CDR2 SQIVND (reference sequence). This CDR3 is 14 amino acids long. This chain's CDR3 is CASRMLAGGGEQFF. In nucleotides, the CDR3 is TGTGCCAGTAGAATGCTAGCGGGTGGGGGTGAGCAGTTCTTC.

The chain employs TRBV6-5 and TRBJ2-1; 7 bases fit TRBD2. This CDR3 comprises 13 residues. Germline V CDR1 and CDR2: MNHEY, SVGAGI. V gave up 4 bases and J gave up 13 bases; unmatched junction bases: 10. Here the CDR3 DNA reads TGTGCCAGCAGTTGCGGTGCGGGGGTAGATCAGTTCTTC. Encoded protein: CASSCGAGVDQFF.

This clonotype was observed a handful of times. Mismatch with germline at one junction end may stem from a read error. Here the CDR3 DNA reads TGCGCTAGCATACGAGGCACAGATACGCAGTATTTT. The encoded protein is CASIRGTDTQYF. The chain joins TRBV5-1 to TRBJ2-3, with D hard to call. In germline, CDR1 is SGHRS, CDR2 YFSETQ. The CDR3 sequence is 12 residues long. Drawing the rest from reference TRBV5-1 and TRBJ2-3, the complete variable domain is KAGVTQTPRYLIKTRGQQVTLSCSPISGHRSVSWYQQTPGQGLQFLFEYFSETQRNKGNFPGRFSGRQFSNSRSEMNVSTLELGDSALYLCASIRGTDTQYFGPGTRLTVL.

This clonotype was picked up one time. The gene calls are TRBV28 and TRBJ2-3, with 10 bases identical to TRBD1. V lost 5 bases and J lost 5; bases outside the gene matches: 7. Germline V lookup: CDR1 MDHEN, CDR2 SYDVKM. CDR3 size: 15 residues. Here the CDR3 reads CASSPGTGELDTQYF. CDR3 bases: TGTGCCAGCAGTCCCGGGACAGGGGAGTTAGATACGCAGTATTTT.

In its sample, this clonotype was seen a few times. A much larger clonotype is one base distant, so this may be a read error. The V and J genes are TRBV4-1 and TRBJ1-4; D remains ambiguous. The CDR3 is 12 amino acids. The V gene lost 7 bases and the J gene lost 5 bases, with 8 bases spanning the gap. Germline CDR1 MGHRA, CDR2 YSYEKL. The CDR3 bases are TGCGCCAGCAACCGACAAAATGAAAAACTGTTTTTT. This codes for CASNRQNEKLFF.

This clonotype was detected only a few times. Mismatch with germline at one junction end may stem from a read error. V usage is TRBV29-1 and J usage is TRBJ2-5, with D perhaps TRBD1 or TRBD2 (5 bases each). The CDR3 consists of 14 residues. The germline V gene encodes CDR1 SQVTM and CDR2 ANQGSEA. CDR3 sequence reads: CSVRQWTGQEAQYF. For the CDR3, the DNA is TGCAGCGTTCGACAGTGGACTGGCCAAGAGGCCCAGTACTTC.

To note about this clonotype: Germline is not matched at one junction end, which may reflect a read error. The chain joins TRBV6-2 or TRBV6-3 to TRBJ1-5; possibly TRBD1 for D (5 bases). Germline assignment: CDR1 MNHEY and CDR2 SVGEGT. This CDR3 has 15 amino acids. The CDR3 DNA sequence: TGTGCCAGCAGTTACACGCAGGGAAACAATCAGTCCCAACATTTT. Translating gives CASSYTQGNNQSQHF.

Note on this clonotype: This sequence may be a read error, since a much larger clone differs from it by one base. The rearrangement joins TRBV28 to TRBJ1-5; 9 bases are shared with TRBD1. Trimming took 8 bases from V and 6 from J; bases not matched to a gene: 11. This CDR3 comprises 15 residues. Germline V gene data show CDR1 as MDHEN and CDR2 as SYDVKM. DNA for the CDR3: TGTGCCAGCGGAGGACAGGGGCTGTGCTCTCAGCCCCAGCATTTT. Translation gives CASGGQGLCSQPQHF.